This T cell receptor beta chain was recorded in a study of T cell repertoires in cytomegalovirus infection. Study at large: Matching HLA type and CMV infection were both indicated by public TCR beta signatures.

Trimming shortened V by 7 bases and J by 5 bases, and 15 bases separated the two germline ends. The length of the CDR3 is 14 residues. The germline gives CDR1 MNHEY, CDR2 SMNVEV (reference sequence). TCRdb itself ran the reads through MiXCR, one entry per CDR3 protein. This table has 110,000 or so distinct CDR3 sequences, more than 30% appearing once. This clonotype was recorded many times. No antigen is known for it. The origin of this receptor is a human donor in good health (CMV status not recorded). Some clones in this sample may be carry-over from other donors' samples. The chain uses TRBV27 and TRBJ1-5, with a weak D call TRBD1 (5 bases). The input for sequencing was CD8+ T cells from cultured PBMCs, taken from culture after CMV antigen stimulation. The CDR3 sequence is CASKETGDYQPQHF. The CDR3 region has the DNA TGTGCCAGCAAGGAGACGGGGGATTATCAGCCCCAGCATTTT.